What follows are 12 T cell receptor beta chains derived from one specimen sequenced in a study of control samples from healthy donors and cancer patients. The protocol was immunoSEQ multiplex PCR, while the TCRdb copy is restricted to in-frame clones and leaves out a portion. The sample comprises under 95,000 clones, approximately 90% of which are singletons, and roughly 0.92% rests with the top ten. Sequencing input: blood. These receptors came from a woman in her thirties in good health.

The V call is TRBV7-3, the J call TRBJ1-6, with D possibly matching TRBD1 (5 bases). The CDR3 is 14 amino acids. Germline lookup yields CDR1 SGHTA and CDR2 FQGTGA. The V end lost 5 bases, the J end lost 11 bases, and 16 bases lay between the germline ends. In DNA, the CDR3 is TGTGCCAGCAGCGTCGGGGCTTTCGGGGCACCCCTCCACTTT. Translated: CASSVGAFGAPLHF. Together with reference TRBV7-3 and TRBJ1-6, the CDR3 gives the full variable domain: GAGVSQTPSNKVTEKGKYVELRCDPISGHTALYWYRQSLGQGPEFLIYFQGTGAADDSGLPNDRFFAVRPEGSVSTLKIQRTERGDSAVYLCASSVGAFGAPLHFGNGTRLTVT.

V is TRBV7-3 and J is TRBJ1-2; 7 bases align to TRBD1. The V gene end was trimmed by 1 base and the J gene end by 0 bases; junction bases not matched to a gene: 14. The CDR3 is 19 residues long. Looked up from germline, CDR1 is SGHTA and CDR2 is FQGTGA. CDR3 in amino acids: CASSLKGTESVGANYGYTF. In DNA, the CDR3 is TGTGCCAGCAGCTTAAAGGGGACAGAATCAGTCGGGGCTAACTATGGCTACACCTTC.

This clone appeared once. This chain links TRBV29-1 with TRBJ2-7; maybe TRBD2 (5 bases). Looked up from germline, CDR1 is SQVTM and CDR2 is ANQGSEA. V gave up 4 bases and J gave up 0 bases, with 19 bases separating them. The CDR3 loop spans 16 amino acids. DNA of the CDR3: TGCAGCGTTGTTAGAGGGCGGACGGGATCCTCCTACGAGCAGTACTTC. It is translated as CSVVRGRTGSSYEQYF.

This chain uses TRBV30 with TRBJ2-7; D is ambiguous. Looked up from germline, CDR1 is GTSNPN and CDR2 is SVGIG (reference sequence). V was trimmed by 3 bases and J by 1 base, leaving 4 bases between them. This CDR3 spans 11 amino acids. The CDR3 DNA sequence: TGTGCCTGGAGCAGATCCTACGAGCAGTACTTC. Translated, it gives CAWSRSYEQYF.

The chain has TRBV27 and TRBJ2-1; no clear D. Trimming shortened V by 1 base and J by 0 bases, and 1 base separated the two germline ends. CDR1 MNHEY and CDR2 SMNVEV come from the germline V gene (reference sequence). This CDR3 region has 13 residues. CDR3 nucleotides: TGTGCCAGCAGTTTATACTCCTACAATGAGCAGTTCTTC. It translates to CASSLYSYNEQFF.

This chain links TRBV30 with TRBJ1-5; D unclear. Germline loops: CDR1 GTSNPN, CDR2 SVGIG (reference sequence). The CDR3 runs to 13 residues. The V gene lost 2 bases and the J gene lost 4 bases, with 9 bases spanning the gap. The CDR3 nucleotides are TGTGCCTGGAGTTTACAGTTTAATCAGCCCCAGCATTTT. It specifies CAWSLQFNQPQHF.

CDR3: CASSAGLFYEQYF. The CDR3 DNA follows: TGTGCCAGCAGCGCGGGACTGTTCTACGAGCAGTACTTC. The chain recombines TRBV7-9 with TRBJ2-7, with a possible D match to TRBD2 (6 bases). Germline-derived CDR1 and CDR2 are SEHNR and FQNEAQ (reference sequence). This CDR3 spans 13 amino acids. V was clipped by 5 bases and J by 3 bases, with 11 bases between them.

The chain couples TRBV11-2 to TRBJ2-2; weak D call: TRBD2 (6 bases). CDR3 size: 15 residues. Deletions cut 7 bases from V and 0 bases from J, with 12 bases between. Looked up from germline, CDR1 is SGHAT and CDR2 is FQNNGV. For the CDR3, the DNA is TGTGCCAGCACCGTAGCGGCCTCGAACACCGGGGAGCTGTTTTTT. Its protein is CASTVAASNTGELFF.

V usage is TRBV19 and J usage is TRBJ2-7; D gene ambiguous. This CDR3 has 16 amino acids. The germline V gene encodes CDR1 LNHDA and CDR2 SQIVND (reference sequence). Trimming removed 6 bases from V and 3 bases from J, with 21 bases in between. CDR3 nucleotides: TGTGCCAGTAGACCCTCCTTGACACCGGCCAGCTACGAGCAGTACTTC. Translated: CASRPSLTPASYEQYF.

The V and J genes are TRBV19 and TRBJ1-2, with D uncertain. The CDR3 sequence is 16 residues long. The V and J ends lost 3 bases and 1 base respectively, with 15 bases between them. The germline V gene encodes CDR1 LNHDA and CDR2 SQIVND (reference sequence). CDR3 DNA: TGTGCCAGTAGTATTGGTCTCGGTCAAAATAACTATGGCTACACCTTC. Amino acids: CASSIGLGQNNYGYTF. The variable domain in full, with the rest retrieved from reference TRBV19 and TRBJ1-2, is DGGITQSPKYLFRKEGQNVTLSCEQNLNHDAMYWYRQDPGQGLRLIYYSQIVNDFQKGDIAEGYSVSREKKESFPLTVTSAQKNPTAFYLCASSIGLGQNNYGYTFGSGTRLTVV.

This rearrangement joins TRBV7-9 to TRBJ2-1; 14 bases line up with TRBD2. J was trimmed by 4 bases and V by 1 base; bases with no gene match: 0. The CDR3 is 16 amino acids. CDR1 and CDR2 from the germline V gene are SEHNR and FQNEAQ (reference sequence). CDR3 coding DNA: TGTGCCAGCAGCTTAGGACTAGCGGGGGGGTACAATGAGCAGTTCTTC. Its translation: CASSLGLAGGYNEQFF.

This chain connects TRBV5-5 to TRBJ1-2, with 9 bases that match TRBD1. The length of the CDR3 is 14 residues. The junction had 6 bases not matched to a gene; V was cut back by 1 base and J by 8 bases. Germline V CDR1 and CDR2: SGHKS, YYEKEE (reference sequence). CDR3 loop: CASSLTGTGIGYTF. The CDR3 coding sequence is TGTGCCAGCAGCTTGACCGGGACAGGGATCGGCTACACCTTC.